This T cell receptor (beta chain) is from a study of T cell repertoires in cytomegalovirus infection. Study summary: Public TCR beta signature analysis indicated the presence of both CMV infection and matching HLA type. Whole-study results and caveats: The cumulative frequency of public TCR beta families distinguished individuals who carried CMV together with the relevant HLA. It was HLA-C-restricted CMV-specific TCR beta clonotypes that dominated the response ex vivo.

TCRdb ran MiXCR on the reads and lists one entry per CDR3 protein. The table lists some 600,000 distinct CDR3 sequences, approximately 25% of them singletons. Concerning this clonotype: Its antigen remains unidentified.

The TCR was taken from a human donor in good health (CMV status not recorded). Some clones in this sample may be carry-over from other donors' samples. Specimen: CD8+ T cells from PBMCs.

Here the CDR3 reads CASSLEGGGSYGYTF. CDR3 DNA: TGTGCCAGCAGTTTAGAGGGGGGGGGGAGCTATGGCTACACCTTC. V and J are TRBV12-3 or TRBV12-4 and TRBJ1-2, with D tentatively TRBD1 (6 bases). V lost 1 base, J lost 4 bases, and 13 bases lay in between. This CDR3 has 15 residues.